These 20 T cell receptor beta chains were all obtained from the same sample, sequenced in a study of CD4 T cell repertoires in COVID-19. Data came from immunoSEQ multiplex PCR; TCRdb stores just in-frame clones and leaves some out. Of some 71,000 clones detected, roughly four fifths appear once; the ten largest clones hold about 0.58%. This specimen consisted of CD4+ T cells from peripheral blood, obtained after recovery from COVID-19. The source is a human donor who had COVID-19.

V is TRBV3-1 (or the pseudogene TRBV3-2) and J is TRBJ2-3; 7 positions agree with TRBD1. The CDR3 sequence is 15 residues long. The junction had 7 bases not matched to a gene; V was cut back by 0 bases and J by 7 bases. Germline V CDR1 and CDR2: LGHDT, YNNKEL (reference sequence). This CDR3 reads CASSQEDRKWNTQYF. The CDR3 DNA is TGTGCCAGCAGCCAAGAGGACAGGAAGTGGAATACGCAGTATTTT.

The chain links TRBV1 to TRBJ1-3. TRBV1 is a listed pseudogene. This CDR3 is built from 17 residues. The CDR3, as DNA: TGCACCAGCAGCCCCCGAAGGGTCCCCACCTCTGGAAACACCATATATTTT. This codes for CTSSPRRVPTSGNTIYF.

This chain links TRBV7-2 with TRBJ2-7; D remains unclear. Trimming shortened V by 4 bases and J by 5 bases, and 12 bases separated the two germline ends. The CDR3 length is 13 residues. The V gene's germline CDR1 is SGHTA and CDR2 FQGNSA. The CDR3 DNA follows: TGTGCCAGCAGCTCCCCGGAGATCCACGAGCAGTACTTC. Translating gives CASSSPEIHEQYF.

The chain recombines TRBV5-5 with TRBJ2-2; perhaps TRBD2 as D (6 bases). V lost 4 bases and J lost 4, with 11 bases in between. CDR1 is SGHKS and CDR2 is YYEKEE in the germline V gene (reference sequence). This CDR3 is 14 amino acids long. This CDR3 is CASSLGLVTGELFF. The CDR3 DNA reads as TGTGCCAGCAGCCTGGGACTGGTCACCGGGGAGCTGTTTTTT.

This chain connects TRBV6-1 to TRBJ2-3; 8 bases line up with TRBD1. This CDR3 spans 16 amino acids. V shed 4 bases and J 3 bases; nucleotides not matched to a gene: 9. Germline assignment: CDR1 MNHNS and CDR2 SASEGT. The CDR3 region has the DNA TGTGCCAGCAGTGGACAGGGGCCACTTGGGACAGATACGCAGTATTTT. Translated: CASSGQGPLGTDTQYF.

The chain couples TRBV28 to TRBJ2-3, with D perhaps TRBD2 (6 bases). The CDR3 totals 18 residues. Germline loops: CDR1 MDHEN, CDR2 SYDVKM. V lost 1 base to trimming and J lost 0 bases, with 17 bases between them. The CDR3 sequence: CASSLLWVAETSTDTQYF. For the CDR3, the DNA is TGTGCCAGCAGTTTATTGTGGGTAGCGGAGACAAGCACAGATACGCAGTATTTT.

The chain uses TRBV18 and TRBJ1-5; TRBD1 matches 9 bases. The CDR3 runs 17 residues. Germline values: CDR1 KGHSH, CDR2 LQKENI. The junction had 11 bases not matched to a gene; V was cut back by 4 bases and J by 4 bases. As DNA, the CDR3 is TGTGCCAGCTCACGTTCGGTCCCGGGACAGGGAAATCAGCCCCAGCATTTT. As protein: CASSRSVPGQGNQPQHF.

The gene calls are TRBV2 and TRBJ1-5; D is uncertain. CDR1 is SNHLY and CDR2 is FYNNEI in the germline V gene. This CDR3 has 12 amino acids. V was trimmed by 8 bases and J by 0 bases, leaving 5 bases between them. The CDR3 spells CASGSSNQPQHF. In DNA form, the CDR3 reads TGTGCCAGCGGGAGTAGCAATCAGCCCCAGCATTTT. The whole variable domain, remainder taken from reference TRBV2 and TRBJ1-5, is EPEVTQTPSHQVTQMGQEVILRCVPISNHLYFYWYRQILGQKVEFLVSFYNNEISEKSEIFDDQFSVERPDGSNFTLKIRSTKLEDSAMYFCASGSSNQPQHFGDGTRLSIL.

The chain combines TRBV11-2 with TRBJ2-7; 8 bases line up with TRBD1. The CDR3 is 14 amino acids. Germline assignment: CDR1 SGHAT and CDR2 FQNNGV. The V segment lost 3 bases and the J segment 4 bases; nucleotides outside the gene matches: 5. CDR3 in amino acids: CASSLAGGAYEQYF. The CDR3 bases are TGTGCCAGCAGCTTGGCAGGGGGCGCGTACGAGCAGTACTTC.

As regards this clone: Germline and junction disagree at one end, which may indicate a read error. The chain employs TRBV12-5 and TRBJ1-3; D not certain. The CDR3 consists of 15 residues. The germline V gene encodes CDR1 LGHNT and CDR2 FRNRAP. The CDR3 bases are TGTGCTAGTGGTTTGGGCACTCAAACTGGAAACACCGTATATTTT. Amino acids: CASGLGTQTGNTVYF.

V usage is TRBV9 and J usage is TRBJ1-3; D is possibly TRBD1 (6 bases). The CDR3 length is 15 residues. CDR1 and CDR2 from the germline V gene are SGDLS and YYNGEE. Between the trimmed V and J ends, which lost 2 bases and 0 bases, there was a span of 9 bases. CDR3: CASSVRGASGNTIYF. The CDR3 DNA reads as TGTGCCAGCAGCGTCAGGGGAGCCTCTGGAAACACCATATATTTT.

The chain uses TRBV11-2 and TRBJ1-2; D unclear. Germline CDR1 is SGHAT and CDR2 is FQNNGV. Trimming stripped 4 bases from V and 4 bases from J, with 13 bases between. The CDR3 contains 14 residues. The CDR3 sequence is CASSSPKDGYGYTF. CDR3 coding DNA: TGTGCCAGCAGCTCCCCTAAGGACGGCTATGGCTACACCTTC. Variable domain in full (rest from reference TRBV11-2 and TRBJ1-2): EAGVAQSPRYKIIEKRQSVAFWCNPISGHATLYWYQQILGQGPKLLIQFQNNGVVDDSQLPKDRFSAERLKGVDSTLKIQPAKLEDSAVYLCASSSPKDGYGYTFGSGTRLTVV.

The chain uses TRBV2 and TRBJ1-6, with no clear D. V was cut by 3 bases and J by 9 bases, with 12 bases left in between. Germline CDR1 and CDR2: SNHLY and FYNNEI. The CDR3 spans 14 residues. CDR3 coding DNA: TGTGCCAGCAGTGACGACAAAGAGGGTTCACCCCTCCACTTT. Its protein is CASSDDKEGSPLHF.

V and J are TRBV6-2 or TRBV6-3 and TRBJ1-5; D is ambiguous. Germline loops: CDR1 MNHEY, CDR2 SVGEGT. Trimming took 4 bases from V and 3 from J, leaving 13 bases between them. The CDR3 runs to 15 residues. The CDR3: CASSSHGEDNQPQHF. The CDR3 DNA reads TGTGCCAGCAGTTCACACGGTGAGGACAATCAGCCCCAGCATTTT.

The gene calls are TRBV4-2 and TRBJ2-5, with TRBD2 matching 9 bases. The V gene's germline CDR1 is LGHNA and CDR2 YNFKEQ. This CDR3 has 17 residues. Trimming cost V 0 bases and J 6 bases; bases outside gene matches: 11. CDR3 sequence: CASSQDGLRGGGQTQYF. CDR3 coding DNA: TGTGCCAGCAGCCAAGATGGATTGCGGGGGGGCGGACAGACCCAGTACTTC.

This rearrangement joins TRBV7-8 to TRBJ2-7; 8 bases agree with TRBD2. The CDR3 has 14 amino acids. The junction had 2 bases not matched to a gene; V was cut back by 1 base and J by 3 bases. Germline values: CDR1 SGHVS, CDR2 FQNEAQ. CDR3 DNA sequence: TGTGCCAGCAGCTTAGGGCTAGCGGGCTACGAGCAGTACTTC. Translation: CASSLGLAGYEQYF.

This chain uses TRBV6-6 with TRBJ1-2; TRBD1 aligns across 7 bases. The CDR3 contains 15 residues. Germline CDR1 MNHNY, CDR2 SVGAGI (reference sequence). The trim removed 7 bases at V and 2 bases at J, leaving 10 bases unmatched. The DNA of the CDR3 is TGTGCCAGCAACCCAGGGGACAGACTAAACTATGGCTACACCTTC. It encodes CASNPGDRLNYGYTF.

The rearrangement joins TRBV19 to TRBJ1-2; perhaps TRBD1 as D (5 bases). Germline V gives CDR1 LNHDA, CDR2 SQIVND (reference sequence). CDR3 length: 14 residues. The ends were cut back, 5 bases at V and 2 bases at J, with 12 bases in the middle. Here the CDR3 DNA reads TGTGCCAGTAGTCGGCAGGGACCAAACTATGGCTACACCTTC. It yields the protein CASSRQGPNYGYTF.

The chain combines TRBV18 with TRBJ1-3, with 8 bases matching TRBD1. Trimming at V came to 3 bases and at J to 2 bases, leaving 6 bases not matched to a gene. The CDR3 runs to 16 residues. From germline, CDR1 is KGHSH and CDR2 LQKENI. In DNA, the CDR3 is TGTGCCAGCTCACCCGGACAGGGAGCGACTGGAAACACCATATATTTT. Amino acids: CASSPGQGATGNTIYF.

The rearrangement links TRBV3-1 (or the pseudogene TRBV3-2) to TRBJ1-6; 8 positions agree with TRBD1. Trimming cost V 4 bases and J 12 bases; bases outside gene matches: 5. The CDR3 spans 13 residues. Germline loops: CDR1 LGHDT, CDR2 YNNKEL (reference sequence). The CDR3 nucleotides are TGTGCCAGCAGCCCTGGACAGGGCGGACCCCTCCACTTT. It specifies CASSPGQGGPLHF.